Reported below is one TCR beta chain. TCRdb's table, derived via immunoSEQ multiplex PCR, lists solely in-frame clones and lacks some. This table has under 500,000 clones, around 88% appearing once. The V end lost 7 bases, the J end lost 7 bases, and 25 bases lay between the germline ends. This CDR3 region has 15 residues. Germline V gene lookup returns CDR1 GTSNPN and CDR2 SVGIG (reference sequence). This specimen comes from a study of blood T cell repertoires in COVID-19. Whole-study context: T cells, B-cell-depleted T cells, or PBMCs supplied cDNA or gDNA.

The source material was peripheral blood. The rearrangement joins TRBV30 to TRBJ1-2; weak D call: TRBD1 (6 bases). The TCR was taken from a woman aged 25 to 39 with acute or convalescent COVID-19. CDR3 protein: CASHLGGGEESGYTF. The CDR3 DNA sequence: TGTGCCTCACACTTAGGCGGGGGCGAGGAGTCTGGCTACACCTTC.